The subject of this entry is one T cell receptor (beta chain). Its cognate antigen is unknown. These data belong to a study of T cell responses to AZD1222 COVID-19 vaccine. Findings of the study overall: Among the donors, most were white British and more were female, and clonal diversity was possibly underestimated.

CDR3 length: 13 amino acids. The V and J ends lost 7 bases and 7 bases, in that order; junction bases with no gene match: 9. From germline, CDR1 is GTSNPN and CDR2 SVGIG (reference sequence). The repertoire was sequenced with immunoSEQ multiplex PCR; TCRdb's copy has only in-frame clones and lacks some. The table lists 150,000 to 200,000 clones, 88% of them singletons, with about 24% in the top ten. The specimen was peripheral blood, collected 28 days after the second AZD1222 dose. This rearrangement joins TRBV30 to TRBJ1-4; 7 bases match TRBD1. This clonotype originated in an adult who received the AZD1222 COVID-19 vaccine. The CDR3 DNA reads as TGTGCCTCGACAAGGGGGCTAGGTGAAAAACTGTTTTTT. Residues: CASTRGLGEKLFF.